The 17 T cell receptor beta chains below were found in one sample sequenced in a study of cytomegalovirus exposure and HLA in healthy donors. 13 Jbeta primers and 60 Vbeta primers were used for the PCR. Only in-frame clones appear in the TCRdb table, and some are missing; sequencing was by immunoSEQ multiplex PCR. The sample lists about 110,000 clones; approximately 70% were seen once. Sequencing was performed on PBMCs. The receptors come from a man aged 35-49 years in good health and CMV-seropositive.

This chain uses TRBV2 with TRBJ2-3; 7 nucleotides align to TRBD2. V lost 4 bases and J lost 0; bases outside the gene matches: 4. The CDR3 totals 15 residues. Germline CDR1 reads SNHLY; CDR2 reads FYNNEI. The CDR3 bases are TGTGCCAGCAGTGCCCCTAGCGGAAGCACAGATACGCAGTATTTT. It specifies CASSAPSGSTDTQYF.

J is TRBJ1-1 and V is TRBV28; perhaps TRBD1 as D (5 bases). With 7 bases removed from V and 7 bases from J, the gap between germline ends came to 10 bases. CDR1 and CDR2 (germline): MDHEN, SYDVKM. The CDR3 is made up of 11 amino acids. CDR3 in DNA: TGTGCCAGCACTAGGAGGGGTGAAGCTTTCTTT. Translating gives CASTRRGEAFF. The variable domain in full, with the rest retrieved from reference TRBV28 and TRBJ1-1, is DVKVTQSSRYLVKRTGEKVFLECVQDMDHENMFWYRQDPGLGLRLIYFSYDVKMKEKGDIPEGYSVSREKKERFSLILESASTNQTSMYLCASTRRGEAFFGQGTRLTVV.

This chain joins TRBV5-4 and TRBJ2-7, with TRBD2 matching over 7 bases. This CDR3 has 14 amino acids. Per the germline V gene, CDR1 is SGHNT and CDR2 is YYREEE (reference sequence). The J segment lost 2 bases and the V segment lost 2 bases, leaving 4 bases of the junction unmatched. DNA of the CDR3: TGTGCCAGCAGCTTTGCGGGAGAGGCCTACGAGCAGTACTTC. It yields the protein CASSFAGEAYEQYF.

The chain couples TRBV28 to TRBJ1-5; D not certain. The V gene's germline CDR1 is MDHEN and CDR2 SYDVKM. V shed 4 bases and J shed 0 bases, with 7 bases lying between them. The CDR3 is 14 residues long. This CDR3 is CASSSLDSNQPQHF. The CDR3 region has the DNA TGTGCCAGCAGTTCCCTAGATAGCAATCAGCCCCAGCATTTT.

This clone has only a few counts. The V and J genes are TRBV4-3 and TRBJ2-3, with 11 bases lining up with TRBD1. V lost 1 base and J lost 4; bases outside the gene matches: 4. The CDR3 is 16 amino acids. CDR1 and CDR2 (germline): LGHNA, YSLEER. The CDR3 sequence: CASSQVGQGAPDTQYF. The CDR3 coding sequence is TGCGCCAGCAGCCAAGTCGGACAGGGGGCCCCAGATACGCAGTATTTT.

This clone was seen a handful of times. V usage is TRBV6-1 and J usage is TRBJ1-1; D call uncertain. Trimming removed 6 bases at V and 3 bases at J, with 17 bases between. Germline CDR1 reads MNHNS; CDR2 reads SASEGT. There are 15 residues in the CDR3. The CDR3 here is CASSLQSESHTEAFF. The CDR3 DNA is TGTGCCAGCAGCTTACAGTCCGAGAGCCACACTGAAGCTTTCTTT.

This clone was recorded at least ten times. The rearrangement links TRBV6-1 to TRBJ1-5, with D perhaps TRBD1 (5 bases). The CDR3 has 15 residues. Per germline, CDR1 MNHNS and CDR2 SASEGT. Trimming took 3 bases from V and 2 from J, leaving 11 bases between them. CDR3 region: CASSDRGAGNQPQHF. As DNA, the CDR3 is TGTGCCAGCAGTGATCGCGGGGCAGGCAATCAGCCCCAGCATTTT.

This rearrangement joins TRBV25-1 to TRBJ2-7; 8 bases are shared with TRBD1. The ends lost 1 base at V and 5 bases at J; junction bases unmatched: 7. The CDR3 covers 15 residues. In germline, CDR1 is MGHDK, CDR2 SYGVNS. The CDR3 coding sequence is TGTGCCAGCAGTGAATGGGGGACAGGATCCCACGAGCAGTACTTC. Amino acid sequence: CASSEWGTGSHEQYF.

The CDR3, as DNA: TGTGCCAGCAGCTCCGAGTGGCTAGCGGGAGGAAATGAGCAGTTCTTC. This gives the protein CASSSEWLAGGNEQFF. The chain is built from TRBV5-4 and TRBJ2-1, with 11 bases aligning to TRBD2. V lost 3 bases, J lost 7 bases, and 9 bases stayed unmatched. Germline V CDR1 and CDR2: SGHNT, YYREEE (reference sequence). The CDR3 length is 16 residues.

CDR3 bases: TGTGCCAGCAGCTTAGACAGGGTTACCTACGAGCAGTACTTC. Amino acid sequence: CASSLDRVTYEQYF. V gene TRBV7-2 combines with J gene TRBJ2-7; TRBD1 is a possible D gene (6 bases). V dropped 1 base and J dropped 2 bases, with 9 bases sitting between them. CDR1 SGHTA and CDR2 FQGNSA come from the germline V gene. This CDR3 has 14 amino acids.

This clone turned up a few times. This sequence joins TRBV4-3 and TRBJ2-1; no reliable D call. The CDR3 sequence is 15 residues long. The germline V and J ends were trimmed by 0 bases and 7 bases, with 13 bases remaining between them. Germline CDR1 is LGHNA and CDR2 is YSLEER. CDR3 bases: TGCGCCAGCAGCCAAGATGGGTCTAGGTTGAATGAGCAGTTCTTC. Translated, it gives CASSQDGSRLNEQFF.

The V and J genes are TRBV7-9 and TRBJ2-7; maybe TRBD2 (6 bases). The length of the CDR3 is 14 residues. V was shortened by 5 bases and J by 3 bases, with 14 bases between the two germline ends. CDR1 is SEHNR and CDR2 is FQNEAQ in the germline V gene (reference sequence). The CDR3 protein is CASSGGVGHYEQYF. The CDR3 DNA sequence: TGTGCCAGCAGCGGAGGGGTCGGCCACTACGAGCAGTACTTC.

This sequence joins TRBV7-9 and TRBJ1-4; D remains ambiguous. Germline V gene data show CDR1 as SEHNR and CDR2 as FQNEAQ (reference sequence). Trimming took 5 bases from V and 3 from J, leaving 13 bases between them. This CDR3 region has 15 residues. The CDR3: CASSRGPGSNEKLFF. The CDR3 DNA is TGTGCCAGCAGCAGAGGCCCGGGATCTAATGAAAAACTGTTTTTT.

The chain uses TRBV5-6 and TRBJ1-5; 8 bases align to TRBD1. The ends lost 4 bases at V and 2 bases at J; junction bases unmatched: 5. The CDR3 is 15 residues long. CDR1 and CDR2 from the germline V gene are SGHDT and YYEEEE. CDR3 residues: CASSSGQGGNQPQHF. In DNA, the CDR3 is TGTGCCAGCAGCAGCGGACAGGGTGGCAATCAGCCCCAGCATTTT. Full variable domain (rest looked up from reference TRBV5-6 and TRBJ1-5): DAGVTQSPTHLIKTRGQQVTLRCSPKSGHDTVSWYQQALGQGPQFIFQYYEEEERQRGNFPDRFSGHQFPNYSSELNVNALLLGDSALYLCASSSGQGGNQPQHFGDGTRLSIL.

The chain uses TRBV29-1 and TRBJ2-4, with TRBD2 as a possible D gene (7 bases). The CDR3 loop spans 13 amino acids. Per the germline V gene, CDR1 is SQVTM and CDR2 is ANQGSEA. Trimming shortened V by 7 bases and J by 4 bases, and 14 bases separated the two germline ends. CDR3: CSAGGAGKNIQYF. CDR3 in DNA: TGCAGCGCTGGGGGGGCCGGAAAAAACATTCAGTACTTC.

The V and J genes are TRBV19 and TRBJ1-3; D remains unclear. Trimming took 10 bases from V and 0 from J, leaving 10 bases between them. Germline values: CDR1 LNHDA, CDR2 SQIVND (reference sequence). The length of the CDR3 is 13 residues. The CDR3 DNA sequence: TGTGCCACCTCATCGAGCTCTGGAAACACCATATATTTT. Its translation: CATSSSSGNTIYF.

As DNA, the CDR3 is TGCGCCAGCAGCTTTACAGGGCTTAATCAGCCCCAGCATTTT. Its protein is CASSFTGLNQPQHF. The J gene is TRBJ1-5, the V gene TRBV5-1; possibly TRBD1 for D (6 bases). CDR1 and CDR2 (germline): SGHRS, YFSETQ. V was trimmed by 2 bases and J by 4 bases, leaving 10 bases between them. This CDR3 is built from 14 residues.